These T cell receptor beta chains were read from a single sample in a study of T cell changes during pregnancy in multiple sclerosis. Sequenced by immunoSEQ multiplex PCR; TCRdb stores in-frame clones only, minus some. The sample has tens of thousands of clones; 92% are singletons. The source material was peripheral blood. The receptors come from a female donor with multiple sclerosis, enrolled in a pregnancy study. The CDR3 runs from the conserved cysteine through the conserved F or W. D genes are given only for firm matches. Clone size appears in some rows only: once, few, many, or a class for an expanded clone.

- - TRBJ2-1 TRBV6-1 TGTGCCAGCAGCTATAACCAGGGGGGCAATGAGCAGTTCTTC CASSYNQGGNEQFF
TRBD2 - TRBJ2-3 TRBV7-2 TGTGCCAGCGACTCGCGACTAGCCGGAGATACGCAGTATTTT CASDSRLAGDTQYF
- - TRBJ2-3 TRBV5-3 TGTGCCAGCAGCTTTTACCGACGCACAGATACGCAGTATTTT CASSFYRRTDTQYF
- - TRBJ1-1 TRBV7-9 TGTGCCAGCAGCTCCCACAGGGAGGCCTTAAGTGAAGCTTTCTTT CASSSHREALSEAFF
TRBD1 - TRBJ2-1 TRBV28 TGTGCCAGCAGTTTAACAGGGGTCTACAATGAGCAGTTCTTC CASSLTGVYNEQFF
- - TRBJ2-2 TRBV2 TGTGCCAGCAGTGTCGGGCAGGCCGGCGGGGAGCTGTTTTTT CASSVGQAGGELFF
- - TRBJ2-5 TRBV9 TGTGCCAGCAGCCAAACAGGCATCCAAGAGACCCAGTACTTC CASSQTGIQETQYF
- - TRBJ2-4 TRBV7-2 TGTGCCAGCAGCTTAGTCGCTAGCGCCAACAAAAACATTCAGTACTTC CASSLVASANKNIQYF
- - TRBJ2-5 TRBV7-6 TGTGCCAGCAGCCCCTCATATCAAGAGACCCAGTACTTC CASSPSYQETQYF
- - TRBJ1-1 TRBV2 TGTGCCAGCAGTGTATCTCCGGTGGGGGGGGACACTGAAGCTTTCTTT CASSVSPVGGDTEAFF
- - TRBJ2-1 TRBV29-1 TGCAGCGTTGGATGGGCAGGGGAATTCTATGAGCAGTTCTTC CSVGWAGEFYEQFF
TRBD2 - TRBJ2-7 TRBV18 TGTGCCAGCTCACCAGGGACTAGCGGGAATCCCTACGAGCAGTACTTC CASSPGTSGNPYEQYF
TRBD1 - TRBJ1-1 TRBV2 TGTGCCAGCAGTCCTTGGATAGGGGGCAGTGAAGCTTTCTTT CASSPWIGGSEAFF
- - TRBJ2-5 TRBV19 TGTGCCAGTAGTAGCTCTCAGGGACACATCCAAGAGACCCAGTACTTC CASSSSQGHIQETQYF
TRBD2 - TRBJ2-7 TRBV27 TGTGCCAGCAGTTTTCTTCCGGCGGGAGGGTCCGAGCAGTACTTC CASSFLPAGGSEQYF
- - TRBJ2-2 TRBV29-1 TGCAGCGTCTTGGACATTTGGGACACCGGGGAGCTGTTTTTT CSVLDIWDTGELFF
TRBD1 - TRBJ2-3 TRBV10-1 TGCGCCAGCAGTCGGGACAGCAATTCTAATACGCAGTATTTT CASSRDSNSNTQYF
- - TRBJ2-3 TRBV7-2 TGTGCCAGCAGCTCCGGGACGCGGTATACGCAGTATTTT CASSSGTRYTQYF
TRBD2 - TRBJ2-7 TRBV4-3 TGCGCCAGCAGCCAAGCTAGCGGGGGGTACGAGCAGTACTTC CASSQASGGYEQYF
TRBD1 - TRBJ2-7 TRBV10-3 TGTGCCATCAGTCTCGAGGGGGCCGAGCAGTACTTC CAISLEGAEQYF
- - TRBJ2-3 TRBV7-3 TGTGCCAGCAGCCCATCTAGCACAGATACGCAGTATTTT CASSPSSTDTQYF
- - TRBJ1-2 TRBV5-4 TGTGCCAGCAGCCGGACACCCTCTAACTATGGCTACACCTTC CASSRTPSNYGYTF
TRBD1 - TRBJ1-2 TRBV18 TGTGCCAGCTCAGAGACAGGGGGCGCGAATGGCTACACCTTC CASSETGGANGYTF
- - TRBJ2-2 TRBV7-9 TGTGCCAGCAGCTTAGCAGGAGGCGGGGAGCTGTTTTTT CASSLAGGGELFF
TRBD2 few TRBJ2-7 TRBV6-5 TGTGCCAGCAGTCCCGGGACTAGCGTTTACGAGCAGTACTTC CASSPGTSVYEQYF
- - TRBJ1-1 TRBV15 TGTGCCACCAGCTTCCCCCAAGCCGGGCCTCGAGCCGCTTTCTTT CATSFPQAGPRAAFF
TRBD2 - TRBJ2-6 TRBV27 TGTGCCAGCAGTTCGCCCCTGAGGCTAGCGGGGCCCGCTGGGGCCAACGTCCTGACTTTC CASSSPLRLAGPAGANVLTF
TRBD2 - TRBJ2-2 TRBV6-4 TGTGCCAGCAGTGAGTACGCGGGAGAGACCGGGGAGCTGTTTTTT CASSEYAGETGELFF
- - TRBJ2-7 TRBV7-3 TGTGCCAGCAGCACAGAAGCGGGCAGCTCCTACGAGCAGTACTTC CASSTEAGSSYEQYF
- - TRBJ2-7 TRBV27 TGTGCCAGCAGTTTATTGGCCTCCAAAGGATCCTACGAGCAGTACTTC CASSLLASKGSYEQYF
- - TRBJ2-3 TRBV7-3 TGTGCCAGCAGCTTAGGCTCTGGGGGCGCAACGCAGTATTTT CASSLGSGGATQYF
- - TRBJ1-1 TRBV4-1 TGCGCCAGCAGCCAAGATACAGGGAGGACTGAAGCTTTCTTT CASSQDTGRTEAFF
- once TRBJ1-1 TRBV2 TGTGCCAGCAGTCCGTTTGGGACGGGGACTGAAGCTTTCTTT CASSPFGTGTEAFF